This T cell receptor (beta chain) came from a study of cytomegalovirus exposure and HLA in healthy donors. Regarding the study as a whole: Accurate predictions that matched the HLA-A and HLA-B alleles of most subjects were reportedly made from TCR beta sequences.

CDR1 and CDR2 (germline): MNHEY, SMNVEV (reference sequence). Trimming at V came to 5 bases and at J to 6 bases, leaving 9 bases not matched to a gene. CDR3 size: 14 residues. Turning to this clone: The antigen remains unidentified.

The PCR made use of 60 Vbeta and 13 Jbeta primers. Sequencing was performed with immunoSEQ multiplex PCR; in TCRdb, only in-frame clones are kept and a portion is missing. The sample lists around 120,000 clones, 70% to 80% seen once, with about 1.6% in the top ten. The rearrangement links TRBV27 to TRBJ1-1, with 7 bases that match TRBD1. The sequence was collected from a woman between 18 and 30 years old in good health and CMV-seronegative. Sample: PBMCs. CDR3 sequence: CASSPRDSYAEAFF. CDR3 DNA: TGTGCCAGCAGTCCGCGGGACAGCTACGCTGAAGCTTTCTTT.